The subject of this entry is one T cell receptor beta chain. What it recognizes is unknown. This sample is drawn from a study of cytomegalovirus exposure and HLA in healthy donors. Broader study findings: Being indistinguishable, some V segments were excluded, TRBV6-2 and TRBV6-3 among them. Analysis was carried out at a later point, and it linked a missense DCLRE1C variant to TCR beta V- and J-gene trimming.

The PCR used 60 Vbeta and 13 Jbeta primers. Sequencing used immunoSEQ multiplex PCR; TCRdb keeps in-frame clones, though not all of them. The top ten clones hold over 13% of a sample with 110,000 to 150,000 clones, 55% to 80% of them seen once. V lost 0 bases to trimming and J lost 0 bases; unmatched junction nucleotides: 1. The CDR3 has 15 amino acids. From germline, CDR1 is SGHRS and CDR2 YFSETQ. The specimen was PBMCs. This receptor was identified in a human donor in good health. The chain links TRBV5-1 to TRBJ2-5; the match to TRBD1 covers 8 bases. For the CDR3, the DNA is TGCGCCAGCAGCTTGGGGACAGGGTACCAAGAGACCCAGTACTTC. Amino acids: CASSLGTGYQETQYF.